A selection of T cell receptor beta chains follows, all from one sample in a study of cytomegalovirus exposure and HLA in healthy donors. The assay was immunoSEQ multiplex PCR, and TCRdb's table has in-frame clones only and misses some. The sample has under 200,000 clones, roughly 70% seen once; the top ten hold 2.5% to 3%. Sequencing was performed on PBMCs. These receptors came from a woman aged 50 to 65 in good health and CMV-seropositive. Both conserved end residues are part of each CDR3. Each record gives: clone size, CDR3 length, J gene, V gene, D gene, CDR3 DNA, CDR3 protein. D genes are given only for firm matches. Clone size is stated in some rows and not others, as once, few, many or a class when expanded.

clone_size: few
cdr3_length: 14
j_call: TRBJ2-7
v_call: TRBV6-5
d_call: TRBD2
cdr3_nt: TGTGCCAGCACCCAGCGGGGGGGGCCTGCCGAGCAGTACTTC
cdr3_aa: CASTQRGGPAEQYF

clone_size: -
cdr3_length: 17
j_call: TRBJ2-5
v_call: TRBV19
d_call: -
cdr3_nt: TGTGCCAGTAGTAAGTTAAGGGACTCGCCGTACCAAGAGACCCAGTACTTC
cdr3_aa: CASSKLRDSPYQETQYF

clone_size: -
cdr3_length: 13
j_call: TRBJ1-1
v_call: TRBV29-1
d_call: TRBD1
cdr3_nt: TGCAGCGTGGACGCGGACAGGGCGACTGAAGCTTTCTTT
cdr3_aa: CSVDADRATEAFF

clone_size: -
cdr3_length: 15
j_call: TRBJ1-2
v_call: TRBV7-9
d_call: -
cdr3_nt: TGTGCCAGCAGCTTATATCAGTCTGGCTCTTATGGCTACACCTTC
cdr3_aa: CASSLYQSGSYGYTF

clone_size: -
cdr3_length: 17
j_call: TRBJ2-7
v_call: TRBV7-6
d_call: TRBD2
cdr3_nt: TGTGCCAGCAGCTCCGGCGGGGGGACTAGCGGGGCCTACGAGCAGTACTTC
cdr3_aa: CASSSGGGTSGAYEQYF

clone_size: -
cdr3_length: 11
j_call: TRBJ1-1
v_call: TRBV5-6
d_call: TRBD1
cdr3_nt: TGTGCCAGCAAACAGGGGAGTGAAGCTTTCTTT
cdr3_aa: CASKQGSEAFF

clone_size: -
cdr3_length: 15
j_call: TRBJ2-1
v_call: TRBV7-2
d_call: TRBD2
cdr3_nt: TGTGCCAGCAGCTTAGCAGGGATAGCGGGGGGGCGTGGGTTCTTC
cdr3_aa: CASSLAGIAGGRGFF

clone_size: -
cdr3_length: 15
j_call: TRBJ1-6
v_call: TRBV5-4
d_call: -
cdr3_nt: TGTGCCAGCAGCCCCCCGGGAGGGTTAAGTTCACCCCTCCACTTT
cdr3_aa: CASSPPGGLSSPLHF

clone_size: -
cdr3_length: 12
j_call: TRBJ2-7
v_call: TRBV5-1
d_call: -
cdr3_nt: TGCGCCAGCAGCTTGTCAGGGAACGAGCAGTACTTC
cdr3_aa: CASSLSGNEQYF

clone_size: -
cdr3_length: 13
j_call: TRBJ2-6
v_call: TRBV7-9
d_call: -
cdr3_nt: TGTGCCAGCCAAAACTCTGGGGCCAACGTCCTGACTTTC
cdr3_aa: CASQNSGANVLTF

clone_size: -
cdr3_length: 15
j_call: TRBJ2-5
v_call: TRBV7-8
d_call: TRBD2
cdr3_nt: TGTGCCAGCAGCTTAGCCCTAGCGGGGGTAGAGACCCAGTACTTC
cdr3_aa: CASSLALAGVETQYF

clone_size: -
cdr3_length: 14
j_call: TRBJ1-1
v_call: TRBV6-1
d_call: -
cdr3_nt: TGTGCCAGCAGAAGGATTGAGGGAAACACTGAAGCTTTCTTT
cdr3_aa: CASRRIEGNTEAFF

clone_size: -
cdr3_length: 15
j_call: TRBJ1-5
v_call: TRBV9
d_call: -
cdr3_nt: TGTGCCAGCAGCTCCGGAGCAGGGGCCGGTCAGCCCCAGCATTTT
cdr3_aa: CASSSGAGAGQPQHF

clone_size: -
cdr3_length: 12
j_call: TRBJ1-2
v_call: TRBV5-5
d_call: -
cdr3_nt: TGTGCCAGCAGCTTGGCGGTCTATGGCTACACCTTC
cdr3_aa: CASSLAVYGYTF

clone_size: -
cdr3_length: 13
j_call: TRBJ2-3
v_call: TRBV5-1
d_call: -
cdr3_nt: TGCGCCAGCAGCCCAGGACAGACAGATACGCAGTATTTT
cdr3_aa: CASSPGQTDTQYF

clone_size: -
cdr3_length: 15
j_call: TRBJ2-3
v_call: TRBV19
d_call: TRBD2
cdr3_nt: TGTGCCAGTAGTGCCAGCGGGGCCTACACAGATACGCAGTATTTT
cdr3_aa: CASSASGAYTDTQYF

clone_size: -
cdr3_length: 14
j_call: TRBJ1-2
v_call: TRBV7-9
d_call: TRBD1
cdr3_nt: TGTGCCAGCAGCTTAGCGCGACAGGGAGATGGCTACACCTTC
cdr3_aa: CASSLARQGDGYTF

clone_size: -
cdr3_length: 12
j_call: TRBJ1-2
v_call: TRBV28
d_call: -
cdr3_nt: TGTGCCCTACAGGGACGGAGCTATGGCTACACCTTC
cdr3_aa: CALQGRSYGYTF

clone_size: -
cdr3_length: 14
j_call: TRBJ1-1
v_call: TRBV9
d_call: -
cdr3_nt: TGTGCCAGCAGCGTAGGGGCAGCTGAGACTGAAGCTTTCTTT
cdr3_aa: CASSVGAAETEAFF

clone_size: -
cdr3_length: 12
j_call: TRBJ1-2
v_call: TRBV10-3
d_call: -
cdr3_nt: TGTGCCATCAAGCCCCTTCGCGATGGCTACACCTTC
cdr3_aa: CAIKPLRDGYTF

clone_size: -
cdr3_length: 14
j_call: TRBJ1-3
v_call: TRBV29-1
d_call: -
cdr3_nt: TGCAGCGCCGCGGGCTCCTTGGGGGGAAACACCATATATTTT
cdr3_aa: CSAAGSLGGNTIYF

clone_size: -
cdr3_length: 13
j_call: TRBJ1-1
v_call: TRBV2
d_call: TRBD1
cdr3_nt: TGTGCCAGCCGAACTGACAGGGACACTGAAGCTTTCTTT
cdr3_aa: CASRTDRDTEAFF

clone_size: -
cdr3_length: 13
j_call: TRBJ1-2
v_call: TRBV6-5
d_call: -
cdr3_nt: TGTGCCAGCAGTTACGGAGGGGAGGGAGGCTACACCTTC
cdr3_aa: CASSYGGEGGYTF

clone_size: -
cdr3_length: 19
j_call: TRBJ1-6
v_call: TRBV9
d_call: -
cdr3_nt: TGTGCCAGCAGCGTGGGGGGGCAGGACACGAGCTCCTATAATTCACCCCTCCACTTT
cdr3_aa: CASSVGGQDTSSYNSPLHF

clone_size: -
cdr3_length: 15
j_call: TRBJ1-6
v_call: TRBV6-5
d_call: TRBD1
cdr3_nt: TGTGCCAGCAGTTATGGTCAGGGGGGAAATTCACCCCTCCACTTT
cdr3_aa: CASSYGQGGNSPLHF

clone_size: -
cdr3_length: 14
j_call: TRBJ1-1
v_call: TRBV19
d_call: -
cdr3_nt: TGTGCCAGTAGTATAGGACAGTTGAACACTGAAGCTTTCTTT
cdr3_aa: CASSIGQLNTEAFF

clone_size: few
cdr3_length: 16
j_call: TRBJ2-2
v_call: TRBV7-7
d_call: TRBD2
cdr3_nt: TGTGCCAGCAGCTCAGCGGGGCTAGGGAACACCGGGGAGCTGTTTTTT
cdr3_aa: CASSSAGLGNTGELFF

clone_size: -
cdr3_length: 13
j_call: TRBJ1-1
v_call: TRBV9
d_call: TRBD1
cdr3_nt: TGTGCCAGCAGCGTATGGGAACAGGGGGAAGCTTTCTTT
cdr3_aa: CASSVWEQGEAFF

clone_size: -
cdr3_length: 15
j_call: TRBJ1-2
v_call: TRBV19
d_call: -
cdr3_nt: TGTGCCAGTCTGACGGCCGACAGGTATGGATATGGCTACACCTTC
cdr3_aa: CASLTADRYGYGYTF

clone_size: -
cdr3_length: 13
j_call: TRBJ1-2
v_call: TRBV18
d_call: -
cdr3_nt: TGTGCCAGCTCACCAGGGACACGGGGGGATCACACCTTC
cdr3_aa: CASSPGTRGDHTF

clone_size: once
cdr3_length: 14
j_call: TRBJ2-7
v_call: TRBV27
d_call: TRBD1
cdr3_nt: TGTGCCAGCAGTTCCGGGACAGGGAGACGCGAGCAGTACTTC
cdr3_aa: CASSSGTGRREQYF

clone_size: -
cdr3_length: 15
j_call: TRBJ1-3
v_call: TRBV7-9
d_call: TRBD1
cdr3_nt: TGTGCCAGCAGCTTTGGACAGGGGAATGGAAACACCATATATTTT
cdr3_aa: CASSFGQGNGNTIYF

clone_size: -
cdr3_length: 15
j_call: TRBJ2-1
v_call: TRBV2
d_call: TRBD2
cdr3_nt: TGTGCCAGCAGAGGACTAGCGGGGGGTTACAATGAGCAGTTCTTC
cdr3_aa: CASRGLAGGYNEQFF

clone_size: -
cdr3_length: 17
j_call: TRBJ2-2
v_call: TRBV7-8
d_call: TRBD2
cdr3_nt: TGTGCCAGCAGCCCGAGACTAGCGGGGGGAATCGCCGGGGAGCTGTTTTTT
cdr3_aa: CASSPRLAGGIAGELFF

clone_size: -
cdr3_length: 15
j_call: TRBJ2-7
v_call: TRBV6-5
d_call: TRBD1
cdr3_nt: TGTGCCAGCAGTTACTCTCCGGGACAGCCCTACGAGCAGTACTTC
cdr3_aa: CASSYSPGQPYEQYF

clone_size: once
cdr3_length: 15
j_call: TRBJ1-1
v_call: TRBV7-8
d_call: TRBD1
cdr3_nt: TGTGCCAGCAGCCCGGGGACAGGGTGGTACACTGAAGCTTTCTTT
cdr3_aa: CASSPGTGWYTEAFF

clone_size: once
cdr3_length: 14
j_call: TRBJ1-4
v_call: TRBV5-1
d_call: TRBD1
cdr3_nt: TGCGCCAGCAGCCCCGGACAGGCTAATGAAAAACTGTTTTTT
cdr3_aa: CASSPGQANEKLFF

clone_size: once
cdr3_length: 15
j_call: TRBJ2-7
v_call: TRBV9
d_call: -
cdr3_nt: TGTGCCAGCAGCGTAGAAGGGGCACCTACCTACGAGCAGTACTTC
cdr3_aa: CASSVEGAPTYEQYF

clone_size: -
cdr3_length: 12
j_call: TRBJ2-3
v_call: TRBV11-2
d_call: TRBD2
cdr3_nt: TGTGCCAGCATGCGACTAGCGGGTACGCAGTATTTT
cdr3_aa: CASMRLAGTQYF

clone_size: -
cdr3_length: 14
j_call: TRBJ1-1
v_call: TRBV5-1
d_call: TRBD1
cdr3_nt: TGCGCCAGCACCCAACAGGGGAGGAACACTGAAGCTTTCTTT
cdr3_aa: CASTQQGRNTEAFF

clone_size: -
cdr3_length: 14
j_call: TRBJ1-3
v_call: TRBV9
d_call: -
cdr3_nt: TGTGCCAGCAGCGTAGGACGGGCTGGAAACACCATATATTTT
cdr3_aa: CASSVGRAGNTIYF

clone_size: -
cdr3_length: 14
j_call: TRBJ2-2
v_call: TRBV5-1
d_call: TRBD1
cdr3_nt: TGCGCCAGCAGCCCGCAGGGGGTCACCGGGGAGCTGTTTTTT
cdr3_aa: CASSPQGVTGELFF

clone_size: -
cdr3_length: 14
j_call: TRBJ2-7
v_call: TRBV5-4
d_call: -
cdr3_nt: TGTGCCAGCAGCTCCGGACGGGAGACCTACGAGCAGTACTTC
cdr3_aa: CASSSGRETYEQYF

clone_size: -
cdr3_length: 13
j_call: TRBJ1-1
v_call: TRBV19
d_call: -
cdr3_nt: TGTGCCAGTAGTAAGACAGCGAACACTGAAGCTTTCTTT
cdr3_aa: CASSKTANTEAFF

clone_size: -
cdr3_length: 13
j_call: TRBJ2-7
v_call: TRBV7-2
d_call: -
cdr3_nt: TGTGCCAGCAGCTTATATGGGCCCCTCGAGCAGTACTTC
cdr3_aa: CASSLYGPLEQYF